This paragraph reports one T cell receptor beta chain. Its antigen is still unknown. This sample is part of a study of Ad26.COV2.S vaccination and SARS-CoV-2 variants. Study findings and constraints: Breadth measured for non-spike TCRs was similar across vaccine and placebo recipients.

Germline V gene sequence: CDR1 MGHRA, CDR2 YSYEKL. This CDR3 has 14 amino acids. Trimming pared 1 base from V and 6 bases from J, leaving 11 bases between. Treatment reported: about 20 received Ad26.COV2.S at low or high dose, single or two shots; about 5 received placebo; per-sample allocation not given. Day 63 after the first injection of vaccine or placebo was the sampling time. The table came from immunoSEQ multiplex PCR; TCRdb's copy has only in-frame clones and leaves some out. The sample consists of about 440,000 clones, around 90% of them appearing once. The receptor was derived from a person between 18 and 65 years old who received the Ad26.COV2.S COVID-19 vaccine or a placebo. Sequenced material: peripheral blood, taken in a trial of Ad26.COV2.S vaccine versus placebo. V usage is TRBV4-1 and J usage is TRBJ2-3; possibly TRBD2 for D (5 bases). The CDR3 DNA reads as TGCGCCAGCAGCCAAGTCGGGATTACCGATACGCAGTATTTT. Residues: CASSQVGITDTQYF.